Following are 30 T cell receptor beta chains from one sample sequenced in a study of blood T cell repertoires in COVID-19. Method: immunoSEQ multiplex PCR; TCRdb's copy keeps in-frame clones and lacks some. The sample contains 24,000 or so clones, about 89% of which appear only once. The specimen sequenced was peripheral blood. Receptors originate from a human donor with active COVID-19. The donor label of this sample is uncertain.

The chain combines TRBV7-9 with TRBJ2-7; D is perhaps TRBD2 (6 bases). Deletions cut 1 base from V and 7 bases from J, with 23 bases between. The CDR3 consists of 17 residues. Germline CDR1 and CDR2: SEHNR and FQNEAQ (reference sequence). CDR3 amino acids: CASSLGRRGLVPEEQYF. In nucleotides, the CDR3 is TGTGCCAGCAGCTTAGGCCGGCGGGGACTGGTGCCTGAGGAGCAGTACTTC.

The V gene is TRBV3-1 (or the pseudogene TRBV3-2), the J gene TRBJ2-1; 9 nucleotides line up with TRBD1. The CDR3 extends over 15 amino acids. Germline V gene data show CDR1 as LGHDT and CDR2 as YNNKEL (reference sequence). The ends lost 1 base at V and 4 bases at J; junction bases unmatched: 2. The DNA of the CDR3 is TGTGCCAGCAGCCAAGTGGGGACAGGGTACAATGAGCAGTTCTTC. As protein: CASSQVGTGYNEQFF.

The chain uses TRBV19 and TRBJ1-4; D unclear. The germline V gene has CDR1 LNHDA and CDR2 SQIVND (reference sequence). The CDR3 loop spans 14 amino acids. Trimming removed 2 bases at V and 1 base at J, with 5 bases between. CDR3 coding DNA: TGTGCCAGTAGTATAACAGTAACTAATGAAAAACTGTTTTTT. Its translation is CASSITVTNEKLFF. Drawing the rest from reference TRBV19 and TRBJ1-4, the complete variable domain is DGGITQSPKYLFRKEGQNVTLSCEQNLNHDAMYWYRQDPGQGLRLIYYSQIVNDFQKGDIAEGYSVSREKKESFPLTVTSAQKNPTAFYLCASSITVTNEKLFFGSGTQLSVL.

The chain couples TRBV19 to TRBJ2-3, with 7 bases fitting TRBD1. Germline values: CDR1 LNHDA, CDR2 SQIVND (reference sequence). The CDR3 extends over 17 amino acids. Losses at the gene ends were 1 base for V and 2 bases for J; bases not matched to a gene: 9. The CDR3 here is CASSIGSAGGATDTQYF. The CDR3, as DNA: TGTGCCAGTAGTATAGGATCGGCAGGGGGAGCCACAGATACGCAGTATTTT.

The J gene is TRBJ1-2, the V gene TRBV6-5; a possible D gene is TRBD1 (6 bases). The CDR3 runs 13 residues. Germline values: CDR1 MNHEY, CDR2 SVGAGI. The V end was cut by 4 bases, the J end by 7 bases, with 13 bases between. CDR3 residues: CASSFRGTGGYTF. The CDR3, as DNA: TGTGCCAGCAGTTTCAGGGGTACAGGTGGCTACACCTTC.

The chain is built from TRBV5-6 and TRBJ1-2, with D maybe TRBD1 (6 bases). Germline loops: CDR1 SGHDT, CDR2 YYEEEE. This CDR3 has 16 residues. The ends were cut back, 4 bases at V and 0 bases at J, with 16 bases in the middle. The CDR3, as DNA: TGTGCCAGCAGCAGAACCACAGGGATAGCTAACTATGGCTACACCTTC. This translates into CASSRTTGIANYGYTF.

The J gene is TRBJ2-7, the V gene TRBV28; TRBD1 aligns across 9 bases. Germline V CDR1 and CDR2: MDHEN, SYDVKM. V was pared by 4 bases and J by 1 base, with 8 bases of the junction left unmatched. The CDR3 has 16 amino acids. The CDR3 region is CASSSTGTGLSYEQYF. The CDR3 DNA sequence: TGTGCCAGCAGTTCCACCGGGACAGGGCTTTCCTACGAGCAGTACTTC.

The V and J genes are TRBV7-9 and TRBJ2-1; 11 bases match TRBD2. The CDR3 covers 16 residues. Losses at the gene ends were 6 bases for V and 4 bases for J; bases not matched to a gene: 8. Germline loops: CDR1 SEHNR, CDR2 FQNEAQ (reference sequence). CDR3 sequence: CASSFPGLAEYNEQFF. DNA for the CDR3: TGTGCCAGCAGTTTTCCGGGACTAGCGGAGTACAATGAGCAGTTCTTC.

The CDR3, as DNA: TGTGCCAGTAGTATCAGGTTGGCCACAGCCAAAAACATTCAGTACTTC. It encodes CASSIRLATAKNIQYF. The V and J genes are TRBV19 and TRBJ2-4; D is undetermined. The CDR3 consists of 16 residues. Germline assignment: CDR1 LNHDA and CDR2 SQIVND (reference sequence). V lost 3 bases and J lost 0, with 12 bases in between.

The J gene is TRBJ1-5, the V gene TRBV12-3 or TRBV12-4; D is uncertain. The CDR3 is 12 amino acids. V dropped 5 bases and J dropped 4 bases, with 6 bases sitting between them. The CDR3 bases are TGTGCCAGCAGTGTACTAAATCAGCCCCAGCATTTT. Amino acids: CASSVLNQPQHF.

The rearrangement links TRBV18 to TRBJ2-1; 9 bases line up with TRBD1. V was clipped by 1 base and J by 6 bases; unmatched bases: 7. CDR3 length equals 16 residues. The V gene's germline CDR1 is KGHSH and CDR2 LQKENI. The DNA of the CDR3 is TGTGCCAGCTCACCACTGGGACAGGGATTAGGCAATGAGCAGTTCTTC. This sequence encodes CASSPLGQGLGNEQFF.

V gene TRBV14 combines with J gene TRBJ2-7, with 7 bases that match TRBD1. Germline loops: CDR1 SGHDN, CDR2 FVKESK. Germline trimming cut 3 bases from V and 2 bases from J; bases unmatched to any gene: 13. The CDR3 is made up of 17 amino acids. The CDR3 nucleotides are TGTGCCAGCAGCCAGGGTTACTTACGGGACAGTGCCTACGAGCAGTACTTC. It translates to CASSQGYLRDSAYEQYF.

The J gene is TRBJ2-2, the V gene TRBV11-2; 10 nucleotides align to TRBD1. The CDR3 is made up of 18 amino acids. Germline V gene lookup returns CDR1 SGHAT and CDR2 FQNNGV. The trim removed 3 bases at V and 6 bases at J, leaving 13 bases unmatched. The CDR3 spells CASSLGDRGSGYPGELFF. The CDR3 DNA is TGTGCCAGCAGCTTGGGGGACAGGGGTTCTGGATACCCCGGGGAGCTGTTTTTT.

CDR3 sequence: CASSSQRGSYEQYF. CDR3 nucleotide sequence: TGTGCCAGCAGCTCCCAGCGGGGATCCTACGAGCAGTACTTC. The J gene is TRBJ2-7, the V gene TRBV7-9; 7 bases align to TRBD2. The length of the CDR3 is 14 residues. Per germline, CDR1 SEHNR and CDR2 FQNEAQ (reference sequence). Trimming took 4 bases from V and 1 from J; bases not matched to a gene: 4.

This chain links TRBV11-1 with TRBJ2-4; TRBD1 aligns across 8 bases. V shed 6 bases and J 1 base; nucleotides not matched to a gene: 2. This CDR3 comprises 14 residues. From germline, CDR1 is SGHAT and CDR2 FQDESV (reference sequence). The CDR3 loop is CASSWTGAKNIQYF. CDR3 DNA sequence: TGTGCCAGCAGTTGGACAGGGGCCAAAAACATTCAGTACTTC.

This clone was observed once. V is TRBV3-1 (or the pseudogene TRBV3-2) and J is TRBJ1-6; no clear D gene. Germline assignment: CDR1 LGHDT and CDR2 YNNKEL (reference sequence). Between the trimmed V and J ends, which lost 0 bases and 10 bases, there was a span of 7 bases. This CDR3 has 13 amino acids. In DNA form, the CDR3 reads TGTGCCAGCAGCCAAGAGGCACACTCACCCCTCCACTTT. It encodes CASSQEAHSPLHF.

The V call is TRBV4-3, the J call TRBJ2-7; 7 bases are a match to TRBD2. Germline assignment: CDR1 LGHNA and CDR2 YSLEER. The CDR3 contains 17 residues. The J segment lost 5 bases and the V segment lost 0 bases, leaving 13 bases of the junction unmatched. CDR3: CASSQDRPGGGLHEQYF. The CDR3 bases are TGCGCCAGCAGCCAAGATCGGCCGGGAGGTGGGCTTCACGAGCAGTACTTC.

This clone was counted only a few times. The genes are TRBV2 and TRBJ2-7; D possibly corresponds to TRBD2 (5 bases). Trimming took 3 bases from V and 9 from J, leaving 15 bases between them. In germline, CDR1 is SNHLY, CDR2 FYNNEI. The length of the CDR3 is 13 residues. This CDR3 reads CASSDWAGTRQYF. The CDR3 nucleotides read TGTGCCAGCAGTGACTGGGCAGGCACTAGGCAGTACTTC.

This clone was counted once. This chain joins TRBV7-8 and TRBJ1-4; 9 positions match TRBD1. The V and J ends lost 5 bases and 11 bases, in that order; junction bases with no gene match: 12. This CDR3 spans 15 amino acids. Germline CDR1 and CDR2: SGHVS and FQNEAQ. CDR3 DNA sequence: TGTGCCAGCAGCACCCGACAGGGGGTGGAATTGAAACTGTTTTTT. It specifies CASSTRQGVELKLFF.

The chain joins TRBV28 to TRBJ2-3, with TRBD1 matching over 8 bases. The V gene end was trimmed by 6 bases and the J gene end by 5 bases; junction bases not matched to a gene: 10. The CDR3 is made up of 15 amino acids. Germline CDR1 MDHEN, CDR2 SYDVKM. In nucleotides, the CDR3 is TGTGCCAGCAGCCACCAGACAGGGGTTGGAGATACGCAGTATTTT. Its translation is CASSHQTGVGDTQYF.

The rearrangement uses TRBV9 and TRBJ1-1; TRBD1 aligns across 7 bases. CDR3 length: 14 amino acids. Germline CDR1 SGDLS, CDR2 YYNGEE. After removal of 0 bases from V and 4 bases from J, the junction contained 3 bases not matched to a gene. CDR3 protein: CASSVETGTTEAFF. The CDR3 bases are TGTGCCAGCAGCGTAGAGACAGGGACCACTGAAGCTTTCTTT.

This rearrangement joins TRBV19 to TRBJ1-1, with D perhaps matching TRBD1 (6 bases). Germline CDR1 LNHDA, CDR2 SQIVND (reference sequence). The V gene lost 1 base and the J gene lost 8 bases, with 8 bases spanning the gap. The CDR3 is made up of 12 amino acids. The CDR3 DNA follows: TGTGCCAGTAGTATAGTGGGGGCCGAAGCTTTCTTT. This codes for CASSIVGAEAFF.

This clone was observed once. The chain carries TRBV5-1 and TRBJ1-1; possibly TRBD1 for D (6 bases). The CDR3 length is 15 residues. Germline lookup yields CDR1 SGHRS and CDR2 YFSETQ. The V end lost 4 bases, the J end lost 0 bases, and 13 bases lay between the germline ends. This CDR3 is CASSPFRGMNTEAFF. Here the CDR3 DNA reads TGCGCCAGCAGCCCGTTCAGGGGCATGAACACTGAAGCTTTCTTT.

The V call is TRBV6-5, the J call TRBJ2-3, with 8 bases fitting TRBD1. The CDR3 consists of 15 residues. The V gene's germline CDR1 is MNHEY and CDR2 SVGAGI. Unmatched junction bases numbered 6, after V lost 4 bases and J lost 3 bases. CDR3 protein: CASSSSGGRTDTQYF. In DNA, the CDR3 is TGTGCCAGCAGTTCATCAGGGGGCAGAACAGATACGCAGTATTTT.

This sequence joins TRBV4-1 and TRBJ1-2; the D gene is possibly TRBD1 (5 bases). This CDR3 is 13 amino acids long. Per germline, CDR1 MGHRA and CDR2 YSYEKL. Trimming left V 1 base short and J 8 bases short, with 11 bases between. DNA of the CDR3: TGCGCCAGCAGCCAAGTGGGGCAGCCCGGCTACACCTTC. It translates to CASSQVGQPGYTF.

In its sample, this clone was seen a few times. J is TRBJ1-3 and V is TRBV19, with no clear D. Trimming removed 7 bases at V and 0 bases at J, with 16 bases between. The germline CDR1 and CDR2 sequences are LNHDA and SQIVND (reference sequence). The CDR3 length is 16 residues. The CDR3 nucleotides read TGTGCCAGTACCTCTGAGGGAAGGAGCTCTGGAAACACCATATATTTT. It encodes CASTSEGRSSGNTIYF.

This clone occurred once. The V and J genes are TRBV5-8 and TRBJ1-2, with 9 bases fitting TRBD1. This CDR3 contains 13 residues. Trimming removed 5 bases from V and 4 bases from J; junction bases left unmatched: 3. Germline V gene sequence: CDR1 SGHTS, CDR2 YDEGEE. The CDR3: CASRTQGAYGYTF. The CDR3 DNA follows: TGTGCCAGCAGAACACAGGGGGCCTATGGCTACACCTTC.

The CDR3 here is CASNGLAKGGELFF. CDR3 bases: TGTGCCAGCAACGGACTAGCAAAGGGGGGGGAGCTGTTTTTT. The chain uses TRBV3-1 (or the pseudogene TRBV3-2) and TRBJ2-2, with 8 bases aligning to TRBD2. This CDR3 has 14 residues. Germline CDR1 LGHDT, CDR2 YNNKEL (reference sequence). After removal of 7 bases from V and 8 bases from J, the junction contained 9 bases not matched to a gene.

The rearrangement uses TRBV9 and TRBJ2-7, with 9 bases matching TRBD1. This CDR3 is built from 15 residues. Trimming at V came to 2 bases and at J to 3 bases, leaving 6 bases not matched to a gene. Germline V gene lookup returns CDR1 SGDLS and CDR2 YYNGEE. This CDR3 reads CASSVTGGQHYEQYF. CDR3 sequence (DNA): TGTGCCAGCAGCGTTACAGGGGGCCAACACTACGAGCAGTACTTC.

The rearrangement uses TRBV11-2 and TRBJ1-5; 9 nucleotides align to TRBD1. The CDR3 loop spans 14 amino acids. Germline V lookup: CDR1 SGHAT, CDR2 FQNNGV. V dropped 5 bases and J dropped 6; count of bases not matched to a gene: 5. CDR3: CASSRDRESQPQHF. In DNA form, the CDR3 reads TGTGCCAGCAGCCGGGACAGGGAGAGTCAGCCCCAGCATTTT.